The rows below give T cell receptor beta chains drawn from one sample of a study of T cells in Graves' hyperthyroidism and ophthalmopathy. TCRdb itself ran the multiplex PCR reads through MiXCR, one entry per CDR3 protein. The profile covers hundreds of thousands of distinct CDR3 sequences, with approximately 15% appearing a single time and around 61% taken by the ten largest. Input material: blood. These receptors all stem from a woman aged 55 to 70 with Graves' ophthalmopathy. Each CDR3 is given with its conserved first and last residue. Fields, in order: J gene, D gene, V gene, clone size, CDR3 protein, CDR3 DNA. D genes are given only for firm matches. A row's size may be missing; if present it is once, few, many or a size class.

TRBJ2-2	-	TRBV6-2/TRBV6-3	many	CASSYAGTGDTGELFF	TGTGCCAGCAGTTACGCAGGGACTGGGGACACCGGGGAGCTGTTTTTT
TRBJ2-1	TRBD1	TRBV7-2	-	CASSYRQGFYNDQFF	TGTGCCAGCAGCTACAGACAGGGCTTCTACAATGATCAGTTCTTC
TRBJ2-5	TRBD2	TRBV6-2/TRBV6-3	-	CASAGTSGRGETQYF	TGTGCCAGCGCGGGAACTAGCGGACGGGGGGAGACCCAGTACTTC
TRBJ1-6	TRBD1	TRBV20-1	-	CSTKQGFSSPLHF	TGCAGTACCAAACAGGGGTTTAGTTCACCCCTCCACTTT
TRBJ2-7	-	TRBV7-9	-	CASSLAQGTEQYF	TGTGCCAGCAGCTTAGCACAGGGTACCGAGCAGTACTTC
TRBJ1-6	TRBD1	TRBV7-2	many	CASSSRDRVNSPLHF	TGTGCCAGCAGCTCCCGGGACAGGGTTAATTCACCCCTCCACTTT
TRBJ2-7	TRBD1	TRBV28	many	CASSFLQGAHEQYF	TGTGCCAGCAGTTTCCTGCAGGGGGCCCACGAGCAGTACTTC
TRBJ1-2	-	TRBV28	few	CASSFRRGYTF	TGTGCCAGCAGTTTCCGCAGAGGCTACACCTTC
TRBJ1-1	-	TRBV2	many	CASTPGHLLLNTEAFF	TGTGCCAGCACACCGGGACACCTACTGCTGAACACTGAAGCTTTCTTT
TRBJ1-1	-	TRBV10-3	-	CASKIQENTEAFF	TGTGCCTCCAAGATACAGGAGAACACTGAAGCTTTCTTT